Listed below are T cell receptor beta chains from one sample, sequenced in a study of cytomegalovirus exposure and HLA in healthy donors. The method was immunoSEQ multiplex PCR; TCRdb's version includes in-frame clones alone and lacks a portion of them. Seen here are over 55,000 clones, 80% observed once, and the top ten hold about 4.7%. Specimen: PBMCs. The receptors here all came from a woman between 25 and 40 years old in good health and CMV-seronegative. Each CDR3 is given with its conserved first and last residue. A D gene is named only where the DNA matches it firmly. Not every row has a clone size; where given, it reads once, few, many or a size class.

>TRBV4-1|TRBJ2-3|TRBD2|NA
CASSRLAGGLDTQYF
TGCGCCAGCAGCCGACTAGCGGGAGGACTGGATACGCAGTATTTT
>TRBV29-1|TRBJ2-3|TRBD2|NA
CSAESSGRAPDTQYF
TGCAGCGCCGAGTCTAGCGGGAGGGCCCCAGATACGCAGTATTTT
>TRBV5-1|TRBJ2-7|TRBD1|once
CASSPGQGHYEQYF
TGCGCCAGCAGCCCGGGACAGGGACACTACGAGCAGTACTTC
>TRBV5-1|TRBJ1-3|NA|NA
CASSLDSRASGNTIYF
TGCGCCAGCAGCTTGGACAGCAGAGCCTCTGGAAACACCATATATTTT
>TRBV30|TRBJ1-4|NA|NA
CAWRRTPTNEKLFF
TGTGCCTGGCGCCGAACACCAACTAATGAAAAACTGTTTTTT
>TRBV9|TRBJ1-2|NA|NA
CASSLGGYYGYTF
TGTGCCAGCAGCTTGGGAGGGTACTATGGCTACACCTTC
>TRBV11-2|TRBJ2-7|TRBD2|once
CASSLERLAGLSYEQYF
TGTGCCAGCAGCTTAGAGCGACTAGCGGGTCTCTCCTACGAGCAGTACTTC
>TRBV15|TRBJ2-7|TRBD2|NA
CATSRETSGYEQYF
TGTGCCACCAGCAGAGAGACTAGCGGCTACGAGCAGTACTTC
>TRBV29-1|TRBJ1-5|TRBD1|NA
CSVADRADQPQHF
TGCAGCGTTGCCGACAGGGCCGATCAGCCCCAGCATTTT
>TRBV6-4|TRBJ1-5|NA|few
CASSGTPGQPQHF
TGTGCCAGCAGTGGCACTCCTGGTCAGCCCCAGCATTTT
>TRBV28|TRBJ2-7|TRBD1|NA
CATIAGTASYEQYF
TGTGCCACCATTGCCGGGACAGCTTCCTACGAGCAGTACTTC
>TRBV29-1|TRBJ2-7|NA|NA
CSVVADLYEQYF
TGCAGCGTTGTAGCAGACCTGTACGAGCAGTACTTC
>TRBV29-1|TRBJ2-2|NA|few
CSVDEGPNTGELFF
TGCAGCGTTGACGAGGGCCCGAACACCGGGGAGCTGTTTTTT
>TRBV5-1|TRBJ2-2|NA|once
CASSLALRTGELFF
TGCGCCAGCAGCTTGGCGTTGAGGACCGGGGAGCTGTTTTTT
>TRBV4-3|TRBJ2-5|TRBD2|NA
CASSQDRTSGHRYQETQYF
TGCGCCAGCAGCCAAGATCGGACTAGCGGGCATAGGTACCAAGAGACCCAGTACTTC
>TRBV15|TRBJ1-5|NA|NA
CATSRGANQPQHF
TGTGCCACCAGCAGGGGAGCGAATCAGCCCCAGCATTTT
>TRBV7-2|TRBJ1-1|NA|NA
CASSNRSSEAFF
TGTGCCAGCAGCAATAGGAGCTCTGAAGCTTTCTTT
>TRBV6-7|TRBJ2-7|TRBD1|NA
CASSYSRGREQYF
TGTGCCAGCAGTTACTCGAGGGGGCGCGAGCAGTACTTC
>TRBV4-2|TRBJ1-4|TRBD1|NA
CASSQAGQGPPNEKLFF
TGTGCCAGCAGCCAAGCGGGACAGGGGCCCCCGAATGAAAAACTGTTTTTT
>TRBV19|TRBJ1-2|TRBD1|NA
CASRSTGGGYGYTF
TGTGCCAGTAGGTCGACAGGGGGAGGCTATGGCTACACCTTC
>TRBV27|TRBJ1-6|NA|NA
CASSLGPDFSPLHF
TGTGCCAGCAGTTTAGGACCGGACTTTTCACCCCTCCACTTT
>TRBV5-8|TRBJ1-4|NA|NA
CASSEYRSSSGVEKLFF
TGTGCCAGCAGCGAATACCGGTCATCTAGCGGTGTGGAAAAACTGTTTTTT
>TRBV6-5|TRBJ2-1|NA|NA
CASSLELSSYNEQFF
TGTGCCAGCAGCCTCGAACTGAGCTCCTACAATGAGCAGTTCTTC
>TRBV7-9|TRBJ2-5|NA|NA
CASSTTERAQETQYF
TGTGCCAGCAGCACTACAGAGAGGGCCCAAGAGACCCAGTACTTC
>TRBV2|TRBJ2-7|TRBD1|NA
CASSDPGQGTEQYF
TGTGCCAGCAGTGATCCGGGACAGGGGACCGAGCAGTACTTC
>TRBV7-3|TRBJ2-5|NA|NA
CASSLTGPQETQYF
TGTGCCAGCAGCTTAACGGGCCCACAAGAGACCCAGTACTTC
>TRBV4-1|TRBJ1-1|NA|NA
CASSQEATEAFF
TGCGCCAGCAGCCAAGAGGCCACTGAAGCTTTCTTT